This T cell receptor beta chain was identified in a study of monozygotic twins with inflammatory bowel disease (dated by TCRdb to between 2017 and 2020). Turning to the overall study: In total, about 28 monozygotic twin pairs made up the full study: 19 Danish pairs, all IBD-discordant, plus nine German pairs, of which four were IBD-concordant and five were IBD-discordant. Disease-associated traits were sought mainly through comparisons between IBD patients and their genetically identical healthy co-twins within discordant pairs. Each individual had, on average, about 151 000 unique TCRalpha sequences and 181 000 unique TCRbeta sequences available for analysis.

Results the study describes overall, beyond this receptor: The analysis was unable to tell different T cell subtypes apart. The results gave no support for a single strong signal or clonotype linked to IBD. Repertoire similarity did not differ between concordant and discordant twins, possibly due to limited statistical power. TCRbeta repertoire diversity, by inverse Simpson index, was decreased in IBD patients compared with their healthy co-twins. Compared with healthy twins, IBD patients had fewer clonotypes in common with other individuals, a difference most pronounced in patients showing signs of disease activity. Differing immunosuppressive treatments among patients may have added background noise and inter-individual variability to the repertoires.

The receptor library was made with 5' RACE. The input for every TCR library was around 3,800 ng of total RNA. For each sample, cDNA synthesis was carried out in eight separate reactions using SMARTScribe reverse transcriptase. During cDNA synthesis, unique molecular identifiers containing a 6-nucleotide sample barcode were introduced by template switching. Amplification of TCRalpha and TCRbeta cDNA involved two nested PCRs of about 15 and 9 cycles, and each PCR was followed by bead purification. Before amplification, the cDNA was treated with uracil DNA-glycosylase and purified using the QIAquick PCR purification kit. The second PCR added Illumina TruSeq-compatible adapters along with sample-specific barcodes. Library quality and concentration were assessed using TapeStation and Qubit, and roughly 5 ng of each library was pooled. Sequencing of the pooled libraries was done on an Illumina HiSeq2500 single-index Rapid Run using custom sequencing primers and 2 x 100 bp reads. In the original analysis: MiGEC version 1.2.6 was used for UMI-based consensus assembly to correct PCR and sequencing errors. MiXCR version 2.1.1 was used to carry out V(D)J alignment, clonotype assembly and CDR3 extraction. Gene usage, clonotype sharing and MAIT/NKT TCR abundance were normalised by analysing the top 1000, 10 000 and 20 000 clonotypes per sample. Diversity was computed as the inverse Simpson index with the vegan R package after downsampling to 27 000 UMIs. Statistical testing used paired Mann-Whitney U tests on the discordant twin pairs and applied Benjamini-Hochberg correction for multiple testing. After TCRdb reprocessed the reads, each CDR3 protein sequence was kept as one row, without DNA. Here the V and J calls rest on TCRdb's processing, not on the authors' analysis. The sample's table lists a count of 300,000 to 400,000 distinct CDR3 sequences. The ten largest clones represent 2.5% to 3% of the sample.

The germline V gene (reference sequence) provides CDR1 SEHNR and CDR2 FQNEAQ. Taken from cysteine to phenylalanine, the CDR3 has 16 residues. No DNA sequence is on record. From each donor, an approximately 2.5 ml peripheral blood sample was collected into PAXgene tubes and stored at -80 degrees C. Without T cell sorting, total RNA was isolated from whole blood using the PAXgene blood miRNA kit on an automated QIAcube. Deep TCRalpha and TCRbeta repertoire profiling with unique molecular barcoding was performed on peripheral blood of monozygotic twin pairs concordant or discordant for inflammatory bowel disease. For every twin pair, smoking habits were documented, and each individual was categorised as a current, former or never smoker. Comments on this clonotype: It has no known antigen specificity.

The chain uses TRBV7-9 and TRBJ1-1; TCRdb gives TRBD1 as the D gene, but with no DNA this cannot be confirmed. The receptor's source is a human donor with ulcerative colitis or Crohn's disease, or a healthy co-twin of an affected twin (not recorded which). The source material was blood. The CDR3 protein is CASSSRQGLTDTEAFF.